This T cell receptor (beta chain) was found in a study of blood T cell repertoires in COVID-19. Overall study context: Sites across the United States, Italy and Spain contributed samples from acute and convalescent COVID-19. The analysed material was cDNA or gDNA that came from T cells, B-cell-depleted T cells, or PBMCs.

Under the authors' procedure: Amplification of reference gene primers was used by the study to estimate nucleated cell counts. Profiled with immunoSEQ multiplex PCR; TCRdb holds only in-frame clones, not every one. From that table come the V and J calls and clone size; the DNA was used to work out D and trimming. The profile shows 150,000 to 180,000 clones, about 90% of them singletons. The germline V gene has CDR1 SGHKS and CDR2 YYEKEE (reference sequence). V shed 2 bases and J shed 9 bases, with 12 bases lying between them. The CDR3 contains 14 residues. The sample consisted of peripheral blood. The rearrangement uses TRBV5-5 and TRBJ1-6; unclear D gene. The sequence was collected from a man aged 45-65 years with acute or convalescent COVID-19. The CDR3 DNA is TGTGCCAGCAGCTTCGGTAGTCCGGGTTCACCCCTCCACTTT. It is translated as CASSFGSPGSPLHF.